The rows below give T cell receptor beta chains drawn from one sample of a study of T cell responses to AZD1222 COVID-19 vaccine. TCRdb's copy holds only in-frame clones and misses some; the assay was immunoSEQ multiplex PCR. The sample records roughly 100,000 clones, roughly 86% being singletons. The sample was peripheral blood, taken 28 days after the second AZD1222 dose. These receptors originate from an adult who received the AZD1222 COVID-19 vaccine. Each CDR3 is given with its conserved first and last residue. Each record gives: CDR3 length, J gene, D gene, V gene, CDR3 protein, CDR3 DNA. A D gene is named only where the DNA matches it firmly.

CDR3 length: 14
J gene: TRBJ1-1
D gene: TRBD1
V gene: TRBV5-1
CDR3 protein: CASSTGTGGTEAFF
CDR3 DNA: TGCGCCAGCAGCACCGGGACAGGTGGGACTGAAGCTTTCTTT

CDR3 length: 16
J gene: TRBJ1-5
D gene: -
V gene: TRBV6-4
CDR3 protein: CASSDSTTDLNQPQHF
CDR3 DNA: TGTGCCAGCAGTGACTCGACTACAGATTTGAATCAGCCCCAGCATTTT

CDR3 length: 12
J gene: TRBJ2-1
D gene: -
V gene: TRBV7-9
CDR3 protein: CASGLSYNEQFF
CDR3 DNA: TGTGCCAGCGGACTGTCCTACAATGAGCAGTTCTTC

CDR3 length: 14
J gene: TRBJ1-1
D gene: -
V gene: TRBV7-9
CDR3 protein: CASSPQNRETEAFF
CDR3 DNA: TGTGCCAGCAGCCCCCAAAACCGCGAGACTGAAGCTTTCTTT

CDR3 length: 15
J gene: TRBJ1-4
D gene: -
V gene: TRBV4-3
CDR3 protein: CASSQDGGAGEKLFF
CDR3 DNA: TGCGCCAGCAGCCAAGATGGGGGAGCGGGTGAAAAACTGTTTTTT

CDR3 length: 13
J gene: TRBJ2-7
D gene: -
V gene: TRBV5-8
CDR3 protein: CASSFPGGGEQYF
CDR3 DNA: TGTGCCAGCAGCTTCCCAGGGGGGGGCGAGCAGTACTTC

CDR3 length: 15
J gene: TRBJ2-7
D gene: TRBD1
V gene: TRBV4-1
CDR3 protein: CASSAQGHLSYEQYF
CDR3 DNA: TGCGCCAGCAGCGCACAGGGGCACCTATCCTACGAGCAGTACTTC

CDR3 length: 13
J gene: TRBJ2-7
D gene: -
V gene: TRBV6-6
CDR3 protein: CASSGQISYEQYF
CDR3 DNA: TGTGCCAGCAGCGGACAGATCTCCTACGAGCAGTACTTC

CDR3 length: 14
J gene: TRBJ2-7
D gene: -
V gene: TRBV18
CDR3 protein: CASSPRGGGYEQYF
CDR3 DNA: TGTGCCAGCTCACCGCGGGGAGGGGGATACGAGCAGTACTTC

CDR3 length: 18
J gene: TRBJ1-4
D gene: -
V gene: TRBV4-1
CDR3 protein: CASSQAPKGLGDGEKLFF
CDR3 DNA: TGCGCCAGCAGCCAAGCACCAAAGGGACTCGGGGATGGTGAAAAACTGTTTTTT

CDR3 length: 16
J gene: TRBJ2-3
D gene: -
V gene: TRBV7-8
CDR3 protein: CASSPRTRFSTDTQYF
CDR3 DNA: TGTGCCAGCAGCCCCCGGACCCGCTTTAGCACAGATACGCAGTATTTT

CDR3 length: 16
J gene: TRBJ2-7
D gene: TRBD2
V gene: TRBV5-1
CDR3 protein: CASSLAPTSNPYEQYF
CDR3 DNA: TGCGCCAGCAGCTTGGCCCCGACTAGCAATCCCTACGAGCAGTACTTC

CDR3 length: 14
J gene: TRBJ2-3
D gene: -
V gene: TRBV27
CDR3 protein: CASSHSGGTDTQYF
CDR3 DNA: TGTGCCAGCTCACACTCTGGGGGCACAGATACGCAGTATTTT

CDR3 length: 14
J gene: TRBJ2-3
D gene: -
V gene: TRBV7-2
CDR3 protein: CASKEGQISETQYF
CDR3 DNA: TGTGCCAGCAAAGAGGGCCAAATCTCAGAGACGCAGTATTTT

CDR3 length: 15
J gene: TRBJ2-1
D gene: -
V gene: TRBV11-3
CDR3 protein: CASSLGGAASHEQFF
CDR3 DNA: TGTGCCAGCAGCTTAGGGGGGGCAGCTTCACATGAGCAGTTCTTC

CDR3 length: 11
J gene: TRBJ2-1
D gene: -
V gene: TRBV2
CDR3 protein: CASSERGEQFF
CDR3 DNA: TGTGCCAGCAGTGAAAGGGGTGAGCAGTTCTTC

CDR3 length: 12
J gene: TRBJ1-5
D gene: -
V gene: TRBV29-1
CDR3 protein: CSVSDGDQPQHF
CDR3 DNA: TGCAGCGTTTCCGACGGGGATCAGCCCCAGCATTTT

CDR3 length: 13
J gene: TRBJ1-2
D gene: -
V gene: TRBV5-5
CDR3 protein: CASSLEGIGGYTF
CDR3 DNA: TGTGCCAGCAGCTTGGAAGGGATCGGGGGCTACACCTTC